The 15 T cell receptor beta chains presented below share a single source sample, sequenced in a study of cytomegalovirus exposure and HLA in healthy donors (dated by TCRdb to about 2017). The library was obtained by the immunoSEQ multiplex PCR assay. The multiplex PCR relied on a mix of 60 forward primers for TCR Vbeta segments and 13 reverse primers for TCR Jbeta segments. Not all clones reach the TCRdb copy of this immuneACCESS table, which keeps in-frame sequences only. Checked studies attribute under half of the gap to unresolved V genes and leave the rest unexplained. In all, the sample holds about 100,000 clones, and roughly three quarters of those were seen once. Together, the top ten hold 3.5% to 5% of the sample. Sequenced sample: PBMCs. These receptors were obtained from a man between 35 and 55 years old in good health and CMV-seronegative.

The genes are TRBV27 and TRBJ1-5; D unclear. CDR1 is MNHEY and CDR2 is SMNVEV in the germline V gene (reference sequence). Trimming took off 3 bases at V and 6 bases at J, with 9 bases between the two ends. The length of the CDR3 is 13 residues. The CDR3 region has the DNA TGTGCCAGCAGTTTGACGGGAACTCAGCCCCAGCATTTT. Amino acid sequence: CASSLTGTQPQHF.

This chain links TRBV7-9 with TRBJ2-7; 15 positions agree with TRBD2. This CDR3 spans 13 amino acids. Germline CDR1 reads SEHNR; CDR2 reads FQNEAQ (reference sequence). J lost 7 bases, V lost 11 bases, and 6 bases had no gene match. This chain's CDR3 is CAGGLAGGREQYF. CDR3 DNA sequence: TGTGCCGGGGGACTAGCGGGGGGTCGGGAGCAGTACTTC.

J is TRBJ1-4 and V is TRBV30; 11 nucleotides line up with TRBD1. The CDR3 sequence is 15 residues long. J lost 8 bases, V lost 2 bases, and 7 bases had no gene match. Per germline, CDR1 GTSNPN and CDR2 SVGIG (reference sequence). The DNA for the CDR3 is TGTGCCTGGAGTCTAGGGGGACAGGGGGGCGAAAAACTGTTTTTT. Amino acid sequence: CAWSLGGQGGEKLFF.

The V and J genes are TRBV7-8 and TRBJ2-1; a possible D gene is TRBD2 (6 bases). In germline, CDR1 is SGHVS, CDR2 FQNEAQ. V lost 3 bases and J lost 8, with 14 bases in between. The CDR3 sequence is 14 residues long. The CDR3 sequence is CASSFRGFRDEQFF. The CDR3 nucleotides are TGTGCCAGCAGCTTCCGGGGGTTTCGGGATGAGCAGTTCTTC.

The chain carries TRBV7-3 and TRBJ2-3, with TRBD2 identical over 11 bases. The CDR3 covers 14 residues. Germline CDR1 SGHTA, CDR2 FQGTGA. J lost 14 bases, V lost 3 bases, and 10 bases had no gene match. CDR3: CASSLFISGGARYF. The CDR3 nucleotides are TGTGCCAGCAGCTTGTTTATTAGCGGGGGGGCCAGGTATTTT.

The rearrangement uses TRBV19 and TRBJ2-2; 7 nucleotides match TRBD2. The V and J ends lost 5 bases and 3 bases, in that order; junction bases with no gene match: 9. CDR1 is LNHDA, CDR2 SQIVND, per germline (reference sequence). The CDR3 covers 16 residues. This CDR3 is CASSRQREAHTGELFF. In nucleotides, the CDR3 is TGTGCCAGTAGTCGACAGCGGGAAGCCCACACCGGGGAGCTGTTTTTT.

This clone was seen only once. This chain joins TRBV6-1 and TRBJ1-2; maybe TRBD1 (5 bases). Per the germline V gene, CDR1 is MNHNS and CDR2 is SASEGT. Trimming removed 2 bases at V and 10 bases at J, with 20 bases between. This CDR3 spans 15 amino acids. The CDR3 nucleotides read TGTGCCAGCAGTGAAATGGGGGGAGGCCAGGGACTCTACACCTTC. Its translation: CASSEMGGGQGLYTF.

The V call is TRBV27, the J call TRBJ1-1; 8 nucleotides align to TRBD1. V shed 5 bases and J 8 bases; nucleotides not matched to a gene: 7. CDR3 length: 13 residues. The germline gives CDR1 MNHEY, CDR2 SMNVEV (reference sequence). The CDR3 reads CASSPRQGREAFF. The CDR3 coding sequence is TGTGCCAGCAGTCCTCGACAGGGGAGGGAAGCTTTCTTT.

This clone appeared a few times. CDR3 amino acids: CASSRQGATEAFF. The CDR3 DNA reads as TGTGCCAGTAGCCGACAGGGGGCCACTGAAGCTTTCTTT. The chain couples TRBV19 to TRBJ1-1, with 10 bases aligning to TRBD1. The CDR3 extends over 13 amino acids. V trimming: 6 bases; J trimming: 4 bases; junction bases outside the gene matches: 2. Germline values: CDR1 LNHDA, CDR2 SQIVND (reference sequence).

J is TRBJ2-5 and V is TRBV5-1; D possibly corresponds to TRBD1 (6 bases). V dropped 0 bases and J dropped 5 bases, with 11 bases sitting between them. The CDR3 covers 14 residues. The germline V gene encodes CDR1 SGHRS and CDR2 YFSETQ. As DNA, the CDR3 is TGCGCCAGCAGCTTGGAGGGGGTGGGGGAGACCCAGTACTTC. Residues: CASSLEGVGETQYF.

The rearrangement links TRBV19 to TRBJ1-2; possible D gene TRBD1, 6 bases. V was shortened by 3 bases and J by 3 bases, with 14 bases between the two germline ends. CDR3 length: 15 amino acids. Germline-derived CDR1 and CDR2 are LNHDA and SQIVND (reference sequence). CDR3 in amino acids: CASSMLSAGDYGYTF. The CDR3 region has the DNA TGTGCCAGTAGTATGCTATCGGCAGGGGACTATGGCTACACCTTC.

The gene calls are TRBV7-2 and TRBJ2-5; 10 nucleotides match TRBD2. This CDR3 region has 15 residues. The germline V gene encodes CDR1 SGHTA and CDR2 FQGNSA. Trimming removed 5 bases from V and 5 bases from J; junction bases left unmatched: 8. As DNA, the CDR3 is TGTGCCAGCAGCCCAACGACTAGCGGGTGGGAGACCCAGTACTTC. Its translation is CASSPTTSGWETQYF.

This chain connects TRBV18 to TRBJ2-2; possibly TRBD1 for D (5 bases). Germline values: CDR1 KGHSH, CDR2 LQKENI. V lost 4 bases, J lost 3 bases, and 9 bases lay in between. CDR3 length: 14 amino acids. The CDR3 sequence is CASSQTVDTGELFF. CDR3 sequence (DNA): TGTGCCAGCTCACAGACAGTTGACACCGGGGAGCTGTTTTTT. The entire variable domain, with the rest obtained from reference TRBV18 and TRBJ2-2, is as follows: NAGVMQNPRHLVRRRGQEARLRCSPMKGHSHVYWYRQLPEEGLKFMVYLQKENIIDESGMPKERFSAEFPKEGPSILRIQQVVRGDSAAYFCASSQTVDTGELFFGEGSRLTVL.

The rearrangement links TRBV5-1 to TRBJ1-1, with D perhaps matching TRBD1 (6 bases). The CDR3 runs 14 residues. Trimming pared 4 bases from V and 0 bases from J, leaving 10 bases between. Germline CDR1 is SGHRS and CDR2 is YFSETQ. CDR3 region: CASSTQGLNTEAFF. The CDR3 nucleotides are TGCGCCAGCAGCACACAGGGCTTGAACACTGAAGCTTTCTTT.

The chain carries TRBV14 and TRBJ1-1; D perhaps matches TRBD1 (5 bases). The ends were cut back, 8 bases at V and 6 bases at J, with 25 bases in the middle. Germline values: CDR1 SGHDN, CDR2 FVKESK. The CDR3 loop spans 16 amino acids. CDR3 sequence reads: CASVPQKQVKFSEAFF. CDR3 DNA: TGTGCCAGCGTCCCCCAAAAACAGGTTAAATTCTCTGAAGCTTTCTTT.